This TCR beta chain was profiled in a study of T cell responses to AZD1222 COVID-19 vaccine. Findings of the study overall: The donor group comprised mostly white British people and more females; the analysis possibly underestimated clonal diversity.

Produced via immunoSEQ multiplex PCR; TCRdb's table is partial and in-frame only. The table records 95,000 to 100,000 clones, around nine tenths of them present only once. Concerning this clone: Its antigen is not known.

The V end was cut by 5 bases, the J end by 0 bases, with 17 bases between. The CDR3 covers 17 residues. Germline V gene sequence: CDR1 SGHVS, CDR2 FNYEAQ. The input for sequencing was peripheral blood, taken on day 0 of AZD1222 vaccination. The origin of this receptor is an adult in good health. The chain combines TRBV7-6 with TRBJ1-5, with D unresolved. The CDR3 DNA is TGTGCCAGCAGCCCGTATGAGGCAGGTCTTAGCAATCAGCCCCAGCATTTT. It is translated as CASSPYEAGLSNQPQHF.